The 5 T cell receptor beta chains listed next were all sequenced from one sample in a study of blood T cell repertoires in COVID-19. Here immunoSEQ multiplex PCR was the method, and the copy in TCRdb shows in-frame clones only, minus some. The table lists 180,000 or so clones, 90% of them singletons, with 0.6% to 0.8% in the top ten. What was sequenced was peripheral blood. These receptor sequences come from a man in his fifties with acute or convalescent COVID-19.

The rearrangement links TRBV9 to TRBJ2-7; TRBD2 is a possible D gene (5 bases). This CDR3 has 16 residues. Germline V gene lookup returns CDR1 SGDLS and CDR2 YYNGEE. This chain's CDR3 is CASSVGTPGKNYGQYV. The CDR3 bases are TGTGCCAGCAGCGTAGGGACCCCGGGAAAAAACTACGGGCAGTACGTC.

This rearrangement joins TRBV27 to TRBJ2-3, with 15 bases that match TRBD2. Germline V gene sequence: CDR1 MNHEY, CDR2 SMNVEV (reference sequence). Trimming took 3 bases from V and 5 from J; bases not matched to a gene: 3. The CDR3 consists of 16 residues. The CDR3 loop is CASSFGLAGGEDTQYF. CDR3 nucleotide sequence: TGTGCCAGCAGTTTCGGACTAGCGGGAGGGGAAGATACGCAGTATTTT.

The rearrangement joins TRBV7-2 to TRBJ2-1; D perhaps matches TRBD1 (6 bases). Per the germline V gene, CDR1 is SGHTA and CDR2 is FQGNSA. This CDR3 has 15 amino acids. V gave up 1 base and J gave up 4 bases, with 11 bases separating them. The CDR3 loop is CASSLGEGEYNEQFF. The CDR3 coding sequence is TGTGCCAGCAGCTTAGGTGAGGGGGAGTACAATGAGCAGTTCTTC. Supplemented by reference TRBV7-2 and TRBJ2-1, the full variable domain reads GAGVSQSPSNKVTEKGKDVELRCDPISGHTALYWYRQSLGQGLEFLIYFQGNSAPDKSGLPSDRFSAERTGGSVSTLTIQRTQQEDSAVYLCASSLGEGEYNEQFFGPGTRLTVL.

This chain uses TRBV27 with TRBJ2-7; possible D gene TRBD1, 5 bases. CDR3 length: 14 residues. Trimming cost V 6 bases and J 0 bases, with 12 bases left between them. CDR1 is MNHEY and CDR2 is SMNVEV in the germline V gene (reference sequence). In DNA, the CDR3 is TGTGCCAGCAGACCTTGGGGCAACTCCTACGAGCAGTACTTC. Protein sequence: CASRPWGNSYEQYF.

CDR3 sequence reads: CASSQVVDRGLSYEQYF. DNA of the CDR3: TGCGCCAGCAGCCAAGTGGTTGACAGGGGCCTTTCCTACGAGCAGTACTTC. The rearrangement links TRBV4-1 to TRBJ2-7; 8 bases line up with TRBD1. With 1 base clipped from V and 1 base from J, the junction kept 9 bases outside the gene matches. CDR1 is MGHRA, CDR2 YSYEKL, per germline. The CDR3 is made up of 17 amino acids.